The entry below gives a single T cell receptor beta chain sequence along with its context. This sample is part of a study of long-term antiretroviral therapy in people with HIV. Runs used v3.0 of the immunoSEQ assay and were done at survey level. Using immunoSEQ multiplex PCR, the repertoire was profiled, and TCRdb retains in-frame clones only, with some absent. The sample has 25,000 to 35,000 clones, 90% seen once. The sample in question was unsorted PBMCs, obtained 3.2 years before starting antiretroviral therapy. The sequence came from a man between 45 and 60 years old with HIV.

The CDR3 nucleotides are TGTGCCAGCAGCTTCCCAGGGAGAGATGGCTACACCTTC. It is translated as CASSFPGRDGYTF. The V call is TRBV5-8, the J call TRBJ1-2; D possibly corresponds to TRBD1 (5 bases). The CDR3 has 13 residues. The V and J ends lost 2 bases and 6 bases respectively, with 11 bases between them. CDR1 and CDR2 (germline): SGHTS, YDEGEE.